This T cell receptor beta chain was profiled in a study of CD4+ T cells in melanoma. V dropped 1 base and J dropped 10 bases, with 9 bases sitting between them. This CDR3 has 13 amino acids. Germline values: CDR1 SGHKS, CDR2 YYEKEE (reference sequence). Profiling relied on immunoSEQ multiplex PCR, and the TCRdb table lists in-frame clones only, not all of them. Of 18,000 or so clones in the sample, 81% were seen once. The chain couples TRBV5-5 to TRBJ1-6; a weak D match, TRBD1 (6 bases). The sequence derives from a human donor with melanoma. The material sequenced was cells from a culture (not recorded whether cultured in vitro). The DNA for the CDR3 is TGTGCCAGCAGCTTGACAGGGACCTCACCCCTCCACTTT. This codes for CASSLTGTSPLHF.